The next 25 T cell receptor beta chains were all read from a single sample in a study of human T cells and chemical hapten exposure (dated by TCRdb to the early 2020s). The method was RACE. The sequencer listed for this sample is NextSeq 500. Starting from the raw public reads, TCRdb applied fastp trimming at Q25, assembled clones with MiXCR and retained in-frame beta chains. One record per CDR3 amino acid sequence lists the most common genes and DNA. This sample has about 84,000 distinct CDR3 sequences in its table, and 8% to 13% of those were observed once. 4% to 5.5% of the sample comes from the top ten. The label giving this sample's time point can be read as: patch test 2, 6 weeks after DPC sensitization. Sample treatment or condition, as interpreted from the label and publication: therapeutic diphenylcyclopropenone sensitization with weekly scalp DPC. The source material was whole blood, sampled in connection with sensitization to the hapten diphenylcyclopropenone (DPC). Source of these receptors: a woman aged 50 to 60 with alopecia areata. Some clones in this sample may be carry-over from other donors' samples.

This clonotype has only a few counts. V gene TRBV18 combines with J gene TRBJ1-1, with D hard to call. With 4 bases removed from V and 0 bases from J, the gap between germline ends came to 6 bases. CDR3 length: 13 residues. Germline V gene lookup returns CDR1 KGHSH and CDR2 LQKENI. This chain's CDR3 is CASSQHVNTEAFF. The CDR3 coding sequence is TGTGCCAGCTCACAACACGTGAACACTGAAGCTTTCTTT.

V and J are TRBV5-1 and TRBJ1-2; TRBD1 is a possible D gene (5 bases). Germline values: CDR1 SGHRS, CDR2 YFSETQ. The CDR3 totals 15 residues. V lost 1 base to trimming and J lost 2 bases, with 12 bases between them. CDR3 sequence reads: CASSLPQPGNYGYTF. The DNA of the CDR3 is TGCGCCAGCAGCTTGCCACAGCCAGGGAACTATGGCTACACCTTC.

This clonotype has more than one count but fewer than ten. V gene TRBV28 combines with J gene TRBJ2-7; no reliable D call. The V and J ends lost 2 bases and 3 bases respectively, with 5 bases between them. Per the germline V gene, CDR1 is MDHEN and CDR2 is SYDVKM. The CDR3 has 12 residues. CDR3 protein: CASSLRFYEQYF. DNA of the CDR3: TGTGCCAGCAGTTTAAGGTTCTACGAGCAGTACTTC.

For this clonotype: Possible read error: a much larger clone is one base away. This chain connects TRBV5-4 to TRBJ2-7; TRBD1 matches 11 bases. This CDR3 has 14 residues. CDR1 SGHNT and CDR2 YYREEE come from the germline V gene (reference sequence). The CDR3 DNA reads TGTGCCAGCAGCGGGGACAGGGGGAGGTACGGGCAGTACTTC. It specifies CASSGDRGRYGQYF.

This clonotype was observed at least ten times. This chain connects TRBV28 to TRBJ2-7; D may be TRBD2 (6 bases). This CDR3 spans 12 amino acids. The V gene lost 8 bases and the J gene lost 6 bases, with 14 bases spanning the gap. CDR1 and CDR2 from the germline V gene are MDHEN and SYDVKM. CDR3 amino acids: CASRDGGGEQYF. CDR3 sequence (DNA): TGTGCCAGCCGGGACGGGGGTGGCGAGCAGTACTTC.

This clonotype was counted ten times or more. The DNA for the CDR3 is TGTGCCAGCAGCTACGGACAGGGTTGGGCACCCCTCCACTTT. This gives the protein CASSYGQGWAPLHF. V gene TRBV5-6 combines with J gene TRBJ1-6; 8 nucleotides match TRBD1. There are 14 residues in the CDR3. Germline V gene lookup returns CDR1 SGHDT and CDR2 YYEEEE. V lost 3 bases, J lost 11 bases, and 7 bases stayed unmatched.

The table lists this clonotype with many counts. This sequence joins TRBV7-2 and TRBJ2-3; no reliable D call. Trimming took off 1 base at V and 5 bases at J, with 13 bases between the two ends. Germline assignment: CDR1 SGHTA and CDR2 FQGNSA. The CDR3 spans 15 residues. In nucleotides, the CDR3 is TGTGCCAGCAGCTTAGGCGGCCGGAAGCTAGATACGCAGTATTTT. This translates into CASSLGGRKLDTQYF.

This clonotype has just a few counts. The CDR3 spells CASSPPGGEGETQYF. The CDR3 DNA follows: TGTGCCAGCAGCCCGCCCGGGGGGGAAGGAGAGACCCAGTACTTC. The chain links TRBV7-6 to TRBJ2-5; 8 positions match TRBD2. V dropped 5 bases and J dropped 4; count of bases not matched to a gene: 9. Germline assignment: CDR1 SGHVS and CDR2 FNYEAQ. CDR3 length: 15 amino acids.

This rearrangement joins TRBV27 to TRBJ2-1; a possible D gene is TRBD1 (6 bases). V dropped 9 bases and J dropped 2 bases, with 14 bases sitting between them. Germline CDR1 MNHEY, CDR2 SMNVEV (reference sequence). There are 14 residues in the CDR3. The CDR3 sequence: CARVKTGPYNEQFF. The CDR3 coding sequence is TGTGCCAGGGTAAAGACAGGCCCCTACAATGAGCAGTTCTTC.

This clonotype appeared a few times. V and J are TRBV20-1 and TRBJ2-1, with unresolved D. This CDR3 is 11 amino acids long. V was trimmed by 3 bases and J by 12 bases, leaving 12 bases between them. Germline CDR1 reads DFQATT; CDR2 reads SNEGSKA (reference sequence). CDR3 loop: CSASNVGRQFF. For the CDR3, the DNA is TGCAGTGCTAGCAATGTTGGTCGGCAGTTCTTC.

This clonotype was found a few times. CDR3 in DNA: TGTGCCAGTAGTATAAAGAGGGCAGGAAAGGTGATTGGGGAGCTGTTTTTT. Protein sequence: CASSIKRAGKVIGELFF. V is TRBV19 and J is TRBJ2-2; a possible D gene is TRBD2 (5 bases). This CDR3 has 17 amino acids. V was trimmed by 2 bases and J by 8 bases, leaving 21 bases between them. CDR1 LNHDA and CDR2 SQIVND come from the germline V gene (reference sequence).

This clonotype was detected a few times. This chain links TRBV21-1 with TRBJ1-5; the table assigns TRBD1, which was not confirmed against the DNA. TRBV21-1 is a recognized pseudogene. The CDR3 covers 17 residues. For the CDR3, the DNA is TGTGCCAGCAGCCCGAGTATGCGGGACAGGGGTAATCAGCCCCAGCATTTT. It is translated as CASSPSMRDRGNQPQHF.

In this sample, this clonotype turned up many times. The chain couples TRBV6-1 to TRBJ2-3; TRBD1 aligns across 9 bases. The CDR3 loop spans 14 amino acids. Losses at the gene ends were 6 bases for V and 4 bases for J; bases not matched to a gene: 5. The germline CDR1 and CDR2 sequences are MNHNS and SASEGT. This CDR3 reads CASRVQGAADTQYF. The DNA for the CDR3 is TGTGCCAGCAGAGTACAGGGGGCCGCAGATACGCAGTATTTT.

The rearrangement uses TRBV28 and TRBJ2-7; the D gene is possibly TRBD1 (5 bases). Germline-derived CDR1 and CDR2 are MDHEN and SYDVKM. The CDR3 has 14 amino acids. The V end was cut by 3 bases, the J end by 2 bases, with 11 bases between. For the CDR3, the DNA is TGTGCCAGCAGTTTCCCGGACAAGACCTACGAGCAGTACTTC. Protein: CASSFPDKTYEQYF.

This clonotype was detected a few times. This chain connects TRBV4-3 to TRBJ2-1, with TRBD1 as a possible D gene (5 bases). From germline, CDR1 is LGHNA and CDR2 YSLEER. The CDR3 covers 17 residues. V shed 0 bases and J shed 3 bases, with 15 bases lying between them. The DNA for the CDR3 is TGCGCCAGCAGCCAAGATTTGGGGCAGGCGTACTACAATGAGCAGTTCTTC. Its translation is CASSQDLGQAYYNEQFF.

This clonotype was found many times. As DNA, the CDR3 is TGTGCCAGCAGGGACAAGGGACTAGCGTTTATCGAGTCCTACAATGAGCAGTTCTTC. As protein: CASRDKGLAFIESYNEQFF. V is TRBV2 and J is TRBJ2-1; TRBD2 aligns across 10 bases. The length of the CDR3 is 19 residues. The ends lost 6 bases at V and 1 base at J; junction bases unmatched: 15. In germline, CDR1 is SNHLY, CDR2 FYNNEI.

This clonotype was counted only a few times. The chain combines TRBV6-6 with TRBJ1-2; the match to TRBD1 covers 7 bases. The CDR3 consists of 16 residues. CDR1 MNHNY and CDR2 SVGAGI come from the germline V gene (reference sequence). The junction had 11 bases not matched to a gene; V was cut back by 5 bases and J by 2 bases. The CDR3 is CASSPQGRTGNYGYTF. CDR3 sequence (DNA): TGTGCCAGCAGTCCCCAAGGCCGGACAGGAAACTATGGCTACACCTTC.

This clonotype occurred a few times. The rearrangement uses TRBV11-2 and TRBJ1-1, with a weak D call TRBD1 (6 bases). Between the trimmed V and J ends, which lost 0 bases and 1 base, there was a span of 6 bases. CDR3 length equals 14 residues. Germline lookup yields CDR1 SGHAT and CDR2 FQNNGV. The CDR3 DNA follows: TGTGCCAGCAGCTTAGAGGACAGGAACACTGAAGCTTTCTTT. Translation gives CASSLEDRNTEAFF.

The chain recombines TRBV29-1 with TRBJ2-2; no clear D. Germline loops: CDR1 SQVTM, CDR2 ANQGSEA. CDR3 length: 13 amino acids. V was pared by 4 bases and J by 6 bases, with 12 bases between. CDR3 loop: CSVGTNYAGELFF. Here the CDR3 DNA reads TGCAGCGTTGGTACGAATTATGCCGGGGAGCTGTTTTTT.

There are many counts of this clonotype. This rearrangement joins TRBV7-2 to TRBJ2-5; 13 bases are a match to TRBD2. The CDR3 has 18 residues. With V trimmed by 5 bases and J by 0 bases, 9 bases remained unmatched. Germline V gives CDR1 SGHTA, CDR2 FQGNSA. The CDR3 is CASSPRTSGSRYQETQYF. The CDR3 DNA reads as TGTGCCAGCAGCCCAAGGACTAGCGGGAGTAGATACCAAGAGACCCAGTACTTC.

This clonotype occurred many times. The chain carries TRBV5-1 and TRBJ1-2; D remains ambiguous. The V gene's germline CDR1 is SGHRS and CDR2 YFSETQ. The V end lost 0 bases, the J end lost 8 bases, and 11 bases lay between the germline ends. The CDR3 contains 13 residues. The CDR3: CASSLAAGRGYTF. In DNA form, the CDR3 reads TGCGCCAGCAGCTTGGCAGCAGGCCGCGGCTACACCTTC.

This clonotype came up a few times. The genes are TRBV28 and TRBJ2-7; no definite D call. The CDR3 sequence is 13 residues long. Trimming left V 3 bases short and J 6 bases short, with 12 bases between. Germline V gene lookup returns CDR1 MDHEN and CDR2 SYDVKM. The CDR3 here is CASSFPFVAEQYF. CDR3 nucleotides: TGTGCCAGCAGTTTCCCCTTTGTGGCCGAGCAGTACTTC.

As concerns this clonotype: This may be a read error, as it is one base from a much larger clone. The CDR3 DNA is TGTGCCAGCAGTGCGTGGACTAACGCAGGTACGCAGTATTTT. It translates to CASSAWTNAGTQYF. The rearrangement links TRBV6-5 to TRBJ2-3; D perhaps matches TRBD2 (6 bases). The germline gives CDR1 MNHEY, CDR2 SVGAGI. The CDR3 is 14 residues long. Trimming cost V 5 bases and J 8 bases, with 17 bases left between them.

Written as DNA, the CDR3 is TGCGCCAGCGGGCGGAACTCCTACAATGAGCAGTTCTTC. Its protein product is CASGRNSYNEQFF. The chain recombines TRBV5-1 with TRBJ2-1; D is unclear. This CDR3 has 13 residues. Germline CDR1 reads SGHRS; CDR2 reads YFSETQ. Trimming left V 7 bases short and J 0 bases short, with 8 bases between.

This clonotype has a handful of counts. V and J are TRBV7-9 and TRBJ1-6, with a tentative D call TRBD1 (5 bases). Per germline, CDR1 SEHNR and CDR2 FQNEAQ (reference sequence). Between the trimmed V and J ends, which lost 4 bases and 6 bases, there was a span of 13 bases. The CDR3 runs 15 residues. CDR3 in amino acids: CASSYGGTRNSPLHF. CDR3 in DNA: TGTGCCAGCAGCTACGGTGGGACCCGTAATTCACCCCTCCACTTT.